This T cell receptor (beta chain) originates from a study of cytomegalovirus exposure and HLA in healthy donors. Regarding the study as a whole: Reports described diagnosis of cytomegalovirus status by the classifier as highly specific and sensitive.

Trimming pared 4 bases from V and 0 bases from J, leaving 9 bases between. Germline values: CDR1 SGHTA, CDR2 FQGNSA. This CDR3 spans 15 amino acids. Worth noting for this clone: Its antigen is as yet unknown.

The PCR contained 60 Vbeta and 13 Jbeta primers. Method: immunoSEQ multiplex PCR; TCRdb's copy keeps in-frame clones and lacks some. The sample shows 60,000 to 70,000 clones, about 77% of them seen only once. This rearrangement joins TRBV7-2 to TRBJ2-2; D may be TRBD2 (6 bases). This sequence was found in a man aged 35 to 55 in good health and CMV-seronegative. Material: PBMCs. The CDR3 is CASSSRDSNTGELFF. CDR3 nucleotide sequence: TGTGCCAGCAGCTCCCGGGACTCGAACACCGGGGAGCTGTTTTTT.